These 5 T cell receptor beta chains were sequenced from one sample in a study of T cell repertoires in cytomegalovirus infection (dated by TCRdb to the late 2010s). Instrument on record: Illumina HiSeq 1500. Starting from the raw public reads, TCRdb applied fastp trimming at Q25, assembled clones with MiXCR and retained in-frame beta chains. Duplicate CDR3 protein sequences are folded into a single record with the most common DNA and genes. For this sample there are about 740,000 distinct CDR3 sequences; less than 40% appear just once. The ten largest clones add up to under 3% of the sample. Sequencing was done on a sample of PBMCs. Source of these receptors: a human donor in good health (CMV status not recorded). Some clones in this sample may be carry-over from other donors' samples.

This rearrangement joins TRBV19 to TRBJ1-1, with 7 bases aligning to TRBD1. CDR3 length: 13 residues. CDR1 is LNHDA and CDR2 is SQIVND in the germline V gene (reference sequence). Trimming cost V 2 bases and J 7 bases; bases outside gene matches: 4. The CDR3, as DNA: TGTGCCAGTAGTATAAGGGGACAGTTTGAAGCTTTCTTT. The encoded protein is CASSIRGQFEAFF.

The V gene is TRBV30, the J gene TRBJ1-3, with D hard to call. V gave up 3 bases and J gave up 0 bases, with 9 bases separating them. In germline, CDR1 is GTSNPN, CDR2 SVGIG (reference sequence). The CDR3 contains 14 residues. The CDR3: CAWSPHSSGNTIYF. CDR3 in DNA: TGTGCCTGGAGCCCACATAGCTCTGGAAACACCATATATTTT. Full variable domain (outside the CDR3, taken from reference TRBV30 and TRBJ1-3): SQTIHQWPATLVQPVGSPLSLECTVEGTSNPNLYWYRQAAGRGLQLLFYSVGIGQISSEVPQNLSASRPQDRQFILSSKKLLLSDSGFYLCAWSPHSSGNTIYFGEGSWLTVV.

This clonotype appeared a few times. The chain combines TRBV28 with TRBJ1-4; a weak D match, TRBD1 (6 bases). The CDR3 is 17 amino acids. Trimming left V 3 bases short and J 0 bases short, with 14 bases between. CDR1 and CDR2 from the germline V gene are MDHEN and SYDVKM. CDR3 nucleotides: TGTGCCAGCAGTTTGTTATGGGGGCTAGCAACTAATGAAAAACTGTTTTTT. Its protein is CASSLLWGLATNEKLFF.

The genes are TRBV20-1 and TRBJ1-6, with D perhaps TRBD1 (5 bases). This CDR3 has 16 residues. Trimming cost V 5 bases and J 13 bases, with 27 bases left between them. In germline, CDR1 is DFQATT, CDR2 SNEGSKA (reference sequence). The CDR3 is CSAAEGPAGRRGPLHF. CDR3 nucleotide sequence: TGCAGTGCTGCGGAGGGACCGGCGGGACGAAGGGGCCCCCTCCACTTT.

This rearrangement joins TRBV19 to TRBJ1-5; D is undetermined. Germline V CDR1 and CDR2: LNHDA, SQIVND (reference sequence). Between the trimmed V and J ends, which lost 3 bases and 1 base, there was a span of 10 bases. The CDR3 contains 15 residues. Written as DNA, the CDR3 is TGTGCCAGTAGTATCGTAGAACACAGCAATCAGCCCCAGCATTTT. Encoded protein: CASSIVEHSNQPQHF.